These 8 T cell receptor beta chains were all obtained from the same sample, sequenced in a study of T cells in Graves' hyperthyroidism and ophthalmopathy (dated by TCRdb to between 2018 and 2021). The method behind the library was multiplex PCR. The instrument was an Illumina HiSeq 2000. Amplification of TCR beta CDR3 regions was carried out from RNA transcripts. For the first round of RT-PCR on the TCR CDR3, the HTBI primer set was used together with the Qiagen OneStep RT-PCR kit. TCRdb redid the processing of the public reads, applying fastp at Q25 and MiXCR, and retained in-frame beta chains. Every distinct CDR3 protein forms one entry, paired with its most common genes and DNA. The sample table contains fewer than 650,000 distinct CDR3 sequences; only one count was recorded for approximately 15% of them. The ten largest clones capture 4.5% to 6% of the sample. Sequencing used blood. The receptors shown here come from a woman aged 25 to 39 with Graves' hyperthyroidism that later progressed to Graves' ophthalmopathy.

This clonotype has at least ten counts. This rearrangement joins TRBV6-1 to TRBJ1-4, with D possibly matching TRBD1 (5 bases). V shed 6 bases and J shed 8 bases, with 13 bases lying between them. This CDR3 is 13 amino acids long. The V gene's germline CDR1 is MNHNS and CDR2 SASEGT. CDR3 in amino acids: CASRPIGVEKLFF. CDR3 coding DNA: TGTGCCAGCAGGCCGATAGGGGTCGAAAAACTGTTTTTT.

This clonotype was seen many times. The chain couples TRBV10-2 to TRBJ2-5; D gene ambiguous. There are 13 residues in the CDR3. Germline V CDR1 and CDR2: WSHSY, SAAADI. With 8 bases removed from V and 4 bases from J, the gap between germline ends came to 14 bases. For the CDR3, the DNA is TGCGCCAGCCTGGACCCGAATGGAGAGACCCAGTACTTC. This translates into CASLDPNGETQYF.

Concerning this clonotype itself: A much bigger clone sits one base away, suggesting this may be a read error. No conserved phenylalanine or tryptophan ends this CDR3, so it is likely a read error. This chain uses TRBV6-1 with TRBJ1-2; tentative D call: TRBD1 (6 bases). The CDR3 extends over 12 amino acids. V lost 6 bases, J lost 6 bases, and 11 bases lay in between. Germline V gives CDR1 MNHNS, CDR2 SASEGT. CDR3: CASRSQGDGYTL. The CDR3 bases are TGTGCCAGCAGATCACAGGGAGATGGCTACACCCTC.

In its sample, this clonotype was seen many times. The chain has TRBV10-3 and TRBJ1-1; 8 nucleotides match TRBD1. The germline V gene has CDR1 ENHRY and CDR2 SYGVKD. J lost 1 base, V lost 4 bases, and 2 bases had no gene match. CDR3 length equals 14 residues. In nucleotides, the CDR3 is TGTGCCATCAGTGCGGGACAGGCGAACACTGAAGCTTTCTTT. This gives the protein CAISAGQANTEAFF.

This clonotype has only a few counts. This sequence joins TRBV4-3 and TRBJ2-7; the D gene is possibly TRBD2 (6 bases). Germline V lookup: CDR1 LGHNA, CDR2 YSLEER. This CDR3 has 15 residues. Trimming took 0 bases from V and 4 from J, leaving 13 bases between them. Here the CDR3 reads CASSQDPGSGYEQYF. The CDR3 region has the DNA TGCGCCAGCAGCCAAGATCCCGGGAGTGGGTACGAGCAGTACTTC.

This clonotype was picked up many times. The chain combines TRBV28 with TRBJ1-5; TRBD1 aligns across 8 bases. V was pared by 5 bases and J by 5 bases, with 8 bases of the junction left unmatched. The CDR3 covers 15 residues. CDR1 MDHEN and CDR2 SYDVKM come from the germline V gene. DNA of the CDR3: TGTGCCAGCAGTACCGGACAGGGCCTGGATCAGCCCCAGCATTTT. It specifies CASSTGQGLDQPQHF.

This clonotype was observed a few times. The V call is TRBV27, the J call TRBJ2-7; no clear D. Germline V gene sequence: CDR1 MNHEY, CDR2 SMNVEV (reference sequence). The ends were cut back, 3 bases at V and 4 bases at J, with 10 bases in the middle. CDR3 length equals 13 residues. The CDR3 is CASSFPDLYEQYF. The CDR3 DNA is TGTGCCAGCAGTTTTCCAGACCTTTACGAGCAGTACTTC.

In its sample, this clonotype was seen once. The chain has TRBV12-3 or TRBV12-4 and TRBJ2-2; either TRBD1 or TRBD2 may supply D (5 bases each). The CDR3 runs 16 residues. Trimming removed 5 bases from V and 0 bases from J, with 13 bases in between. The CDR3 spells CASSRSGTSNTGELFF. CDR3 sequence (DNA): TGTGCCAGCAGTCGGTCCGGGACCTCGAACACCGGGGAGCTGTTTTTT.